The 21 T cell receptor beta chains given below trace back to one sample, sequenced in a study of shared clonotypes between healthy human individuals. Assay: immunoSEQ multiplex PCR; the TCRdb copy retains only in-frame clones and omits some. The sample contains 640,000 or so clones, 55% to 75% of which appear only once. The sequencing sample was made of memory CD4+ T cells sorted from blood. Subset defined: CD45RA-negative fraction. These receptors were collected from a woman aged 25 to 39 in good health.

The CDR3, as DNA: TGTGCCATCAAGAGGGAGGGCTGGACTGAAGCTTTCTTT. It translates to CAIKREGWTEAFF. The gene calls are TRBV27 and TRBJ1-1; D is unclear. CDR1 MNHEY and CDR2 SMNVEV come from the germline V gene (reference sequence). V was shortened by 10 bases and J by 5 bases, with 17 bases between the two germline ends. The CDR3 loop spans 13 amino acids.

The chain combines TRBV7-8 with TRBJ2-2, with 9 nucleotides matching TRBD2. V dropped 4 bases and J dropped 4; count of bases not matched to a gene: 13. CDR1 SGHVS and CDR2 FQNEAQ come from the germline V gene. CDR3 length: 18 amino acids. The chain's CDR3 is CASSYGPSGIMGTGELFF. The DNA of the CDR3 is TGTGCCAGCAGCTATGGGCCTAGCGGGATTATGGGCACCGGGGAGCTGTTTTTT.

There are many counts of this clone. CDR3 sequence reads: CASRSGQGAFDEQFF. CDR3 in DNA: TGTGCCAGCAGATCCGGACAGGGGGCTTTCGATGAGCAGTTCTTC. The V and J genes are TRBV28 and TRBJ2-1; the match to TRBD1 covers 11 bases. CDR1 is MDHEN and CDR2 is SYDVKM in the germline V gene. J lost 8 bases, V lost 6 bases, and 9 bases had no gene match. The CDR3 covers 15 residues.

This clone was seen more than once but under ten times. A much more abundant neighbour one base away suggests this may be a read error. Other DNA sequences in this sample translate to the same CDR3. J is TRBJ2-5 and V is TRBV7-2; D is unclear. The CDR3 spans 12 residues. Trimming shortened V by 4 bases and J by 0 bases, and 3 bases separated the two germline ends. Germline values: CDR1 SGHTA, CDR2 FQGNSA. CDR3 nucleotide sequence: TGTGCCAGCAGCTCGTACCAAGAGACCCAGTACTTC. Encoded protein: CASSSYQETQYF.

The V and J genes are TRBV5-1 and TRBJ1-2; possibly TRBD1 for D (6 bases). The CDR3 extends over 13 amino acids. CDR1 is SGHRS, CDR2 YFSETQ, per germline. Trimming took off 2 bases at V and 6 bases at J, with 11 bases between the two ends. The CDR3 spells CASSLQGLDGYTF. The CDR3 DNA reads as TGCGCCAGCAGCTTACAGGGACTAGATGGCTACACCTTC.

Regarding this clone: At the DNA level, this CDR3 is encoded by other sequences in the same sample as well. V and J are TRBV5-1 and TRBJ1-4; D unresolved. The CDR3 totals 16 residues. Trimming took off 0 bases at V and 0 bases at J, with 9 bases between the two ends. Germline CDR1 is SGHRS and CDR2 is YFSETQ. The CDR3 sequence is CASSLGTTATNEKLFF. DNA for the CDR3: TGCGCCAGCAGCTTGGGCACAACCGCAACTAATGAAAAACTGTTTTTT.

This chain joins TRBV21-1 and TRBJ1-2. TRBV21-1 is described as a pseudogene. The CDR3 sequence is 19 residues long. The CDR3 coding sequence is TGTGCCAGCAGCAAAGGTCCCCAAGGTAACGTGTTGGGTAACTATGGCTACACCTTC. This codes for CASSKGPQGNVLGNYGYTF.

The rearrangement joins TRBV5-1 to TRBJ2-1; TRBD2 matches at 9 bases. Germline loops: CDR1 SGHRS, CDR2 YFSETQ. The V segment lost 4 bases and the J segment 4 bases; nucleotides outside the gene matches: 9. This CDR3 has 16 amino acids. The DNA of the CDR3 is TGCGCCAGCAGCGCATTTATCACTAGCGGGTACAATGAGCAGTTCTTC. Its protein product is CASSAFITSGYNEQFF.

This clone has only a few counts. This sequence joins TRBV2 and TRBJ1-2; D unresolved. The length of the CDR3 is 14 residues. V was clipped by 0 bases and J by 10 bases, with 15 bases between them. CDR1 and CDR2 (germline): SNHLY, FYNNEI. CDR3 nucleotides: TGTGCCAGCAGTGAAGCGACGGGGAAAGTCGTCTACACCTTC. This encodes CASSEATGKVVYTF.

V is TRBV5-1 and J is TRBJ1-2, with D hard to call. The CDR3 length is 15 residues. V lost 0 bases to trimming and J lost 4 bases, with 13 bases between them. Germline CDR1 SGHRS, CDR2 YFSETQ. CDR3 nucleotide sequence: TGCGCCAGCAGCTTGGAGGTGGGATCGGGCTATGGCTACACCTTC. It encodes CASSLEVGSGYGYTF.

This chain connects TRBV6-1 to TRBJ2-1; D remains unclear. The CDR3 is 12 residues long. The V and J ends lost 7 bases and 9 bases respectively, with 13 bases between them. Germline assignment: CDR1 MNHNS and CDR2 SASEGT. The CDR3 coding sequence is TGTGCCAGCAACTCTGGGGTAGGTGAGCAGTTCTTC. The encoded protein is CASNSGVGEQFF.

The chain has TRBV2 and TRBJ2-5; possibly TRBD1 for D (5 bases). Trimming cost V 2 bases and J 5 bases, with 12 bases left between them. The CDR3 totals 14 residues. CDR1 is SNHLY, CDR2 FYNNEI, per germline. The CDR3 DNA is TGTGCCAGCAGTGAACGGTCAGGGCGTGAGACCCAGTACTTC. This sequence encodes CASSERSGRETQYF.

This chain connects TRBV10-3 to TRBJ2-1, with 9 bases that match TRBD1. Germline values: CDR1 ENHRY, CDR2 SYGVKD. With 5 bases clipped from V and 3 bases from J, the junction kept 5 bases outside the gene matches. This CDR3 has 15 residues. DNA for the CDR3: TGTGCCATCAGTAATCGGGACAGGGACTACAATGAGCAGTTCTTC. This encodes CAISNRDRDYNEQFF.

V and J are TRBV19 and TRBJ2-3; TRBD1 aligns across 8 bases. CDR3 length: 15 residues. The trim removed 4 bases at V and 5 bases at J, leaving 8 bases unmatched. From germline, CDR1 is LNHDA and CDR2 SQIVND (reference sequence). Written as DNA, the CDR3 is TGTGCCAGTAGTACGCCCGGGACAGGAAAAGATACGCAGTATTTT. Residues: CASSTPGTGKDTQYF.

This clone was seen once. The rearrangement joins TRBV28 to TRBJ2-7; 7 bases fit TRBD1. Germline V gene sequence: CDR1 MDHEN, CDR2 SYDVKM. CDR3 length: 13 amino acids. Unmatched junction bases numbered 8, after V lost 6 bases and J lost 6 bases. CDR3 in amino acids: CASRQVDRSEQYF. CDR3 DNA: TGTGCCAGCAGACAAGTGGACAGGAGCGAGCAGTACTTC.

V and J are TRBV5-1 and TRBJ2-3, with 7 bases lining up with TRBD2. Looked up from germline, CDR1 is SGHRS and CDR2 is YFSETQ. The CDR3 runs 15 residues. J was trimmed by 0 bases and V by 4 bases; bases with no gene match: 5. DNA of the CDR3: TGCGCCAGCAGCATAGCGGGCGCTAGCACAGATACGCAGTATTTT. It translates to CASSIAGASTDTQYF.

This chain joins TRBV11-2 and TRBJ2-7, with TRBD2 identical over 7 bases. With 0 bases clipped from V and 3 bases from J, the junction kept 5 bases outside the gene matches. Germline V gives CDR1 SGHAT, CDR2 FQNNGV. The CDR3 totals 15 residues. In nucleotides, the CDR3 is TGTGCCAGCAGCTTAGACTTGACTAGCCGCTACGAGCAGTACTTC. The encoded protein is CASSLDLTSRYEQYF.

This clone was counted only a few times. This chain uses TRBV18 with TRBJ2-7; D remains ambiguous. Germline CDR1 reads KGHSH; CDR2 reads LQKENI. Trimming shortened V by 0 bases and J by 1 base, and 7 bases separated the two germline ends. This CDR3 has 14 residues. CDR3 loop: CASSPPDRSYEQYF. DNA of the CDR3: TGTGCCAGCTCACCACCCGACCGATCCTACGAGCAGTACTTC.

The chain employs TRBV7-9 and TRBJ2-7; D might be TRBD1 or TRBD2, each matching 7 bases. This CDR3 is built from 15 residues. V gave up 5 bases and J gave up 5 bases, with 19 bases separating them. Germline assignment: CDR1 SEHNR and CDR2 FQNEAQ (reference sequence). DNA of the CDR3: TGTGCCAGCAGCCCAGGGGGGGGCGCTGTCGACGAGCAGTACTTC. It is translated as CASSPGGGAVDEQYF.

The chain links TRBV18 to TRBJ1-1; tentatively, D is TRBD1 (5 bases). The CDR3 extends over 15 amino acids. The V end was cut by 2 bases, the J end by 2 bases, with 12 bases between. Looked up from germline, CDR1 is KGHSH and CDR2 is LQKENI. CDR3 protein: CASSPDQGSNTEAFF. In DNA form, the CDR3 reads TGTGCCAGCTCACCAGATCAGGGCTCTAACACTGAAGCTTTCTTT.

This clone was counted a few times. V and J are TRBV28 and TRBJ1-5, with D hard to call. This CDR3 spans 15 amino acids. Per the germline V gene, CDR1 is MDHEN and CDR2 is SYDVKM. Trimming removed 6 bases from V and 3 bases from J, with 15 bases in between. CDR3 region: CASSLTGSYNQPQHF. DNA of the CDR3: TGTGCCAGCAGCCTGACGGGGAGTTACAATCAGCCCCAGCATTTT.